A selection of T cell receptor beta chains follows, all from one sample in a study of cytotoxic CD8 clonotypes in ibrutinib-treated CLL. Profiling relied on immunoSEQ multiplex PCR, and the TCRdb table lists in-frame clones only, not all of them. The data hold about 58,000 clones, with 71% observed a single time. The source material was PBMCs, sampled after 12 months of ibrutinib treatment. The receptors stem from a human donor with chronic lymphocytic leukemia. The CDR3 runs from the conserved cysteine through the conserved F or W. A D gene is named only where the DNA matches it firmly. A row's size may be missing; if present it is once, few, many or a size class.

J | size | D | V | CDR3 | DNA
TRBJ1-2 | few | NA | TRBV6-1 | CAGTQQDGYTF | TGTGCCGGTACACAGCAGGATGGCTACACCTTC
TRBJ2-7 | NA | NA | TRBV19 | CASSIGSATYERYF | TGTGCCAGTAGTATTGGCAGTGCCACCTACGAACGGTACTTC
TRBJ1-1 | NA | NA | TRBV2 | CASSDRVLGGTEAFF | TGTGCCAGCAGTGACCGTGTATTGGGCGGCACTGAAGCTTTCTTT
TRBJ1-5 | NA | NA | TRBV30 | CAWSVGTQGQPQHF | TGTGCCTGGAGTGTAGGCACACAGGGACAGCCCCAGCATTTT
TRBJ2-7 | NA | TRBD2 | TRBV19 | CASSIRGVLSYEQYF | TGTGCCAGTAGTATTCGGGGGGTACTATCCTACGAGCAGTACTTC
TRBJ2-7 | NA | TRBD2 | TRBV5-1 | CASSPGLAGASYEQYF | TGCGCCAGCAGCCCCGGACTAGCGGGAGCGTCCTACGAGCAGTACTTC
TRBJ2-7 | once | TRBD1 | TRBV18 | CASFRDRGSYEQYF | TGTGCCAGCTTCCGGGACAGGGGCTCCTACGAGCAGTACTTC
TRBJ1-3 | NA | NA | TRBV5-5 | CASSLVGSGNTIYF | TGTGCCAGCAGCTTGGTAGGGTCAGGAAACACCATATATTTT
TRBJ2-7 | NA | TRBD2 | TRBV4-1 | CASSQDGGLAGGNYEQYF | TGCGCCAGCAGCCAAGATGGTGGGTTGGCGGGAGGGAACTACGAGCAGTACTTC
TRBJ2-7 | once | NA | TRBV20-1 | CSVGDSYEQYF | TGCAGTGTGGGGGACTCCTACGAGCAGTACTTC
TRBJ2-1 | NA | TRBD2 | TRBV2 | CASSIKGLADYNEQFF | TGTGCCAGCAGTATTAAGGGACTAGCGGACTACAATGAGCAGTTCTTC
TRBJ2-7 | NA | NA | TRBV5-1 | CASMRDRDHSYEQYF | TGCGCCAGCATGAGGGACCGGGACCACTCCTACGAGCAATACTTC
TRBJ2-5 | NA | TRBD2 | TRBV11-2 | CASSLALAVQETQYF | TGTGCCAGCAGCTTAGCGCTAGCGGTCCAAGAGACCCAGTACTTC
TRBJ2-3 | NA | NA | TRBV6-6 | CASSRGGEWTDTQYF | TGTGCCAGCAGTAGAGGGGGGGAATGGACAGATACGCAGTATTTT
TRBJ2-1 | NA | TRBD2 | TRBV7-9 | CASSLVAGDYNEQFF | TGTGCCAGCAGCTTAGTAGCGGGGGATTACAATGAGCAGTTCTTC
TRBJ1-1 | NA | NA | TRBV7-9 | CASSLSENTEAFF | TGTGCCAGCAGCTTGTCTGAGAACACTGAAGCTTTCTTT
TRBJ1-5 | NA | NA | TRBV19 | CASAELGYSNQPQHF | TGTGCCAGTGCCGAACTGGGCTATAGCAATCAGCCCCAGCATTTT
TRBJ1-5 | NA | TRBD1 | TRBV6-6 | CASLLRTGVNQPQHF | TGTGCCAGCCTACTACGGACAGGGGTTAATCAGCCCCAGCATTTT
TRBJ2-5 | NA | NA | TRBV14 | CASSQQHSSVGQETQYF | TGTGCCAGCAGCCAACAGCACTCTAGCGTCGGCCAAGAGACCCAGTACTTC
TRBJ2-1 | NA | NA | TRBV28 | CASQGPSSYNEQFF | TGTGCCAGCCAGGGGCCAAGCTCCTACAATGAGCAGTTCTTC
TRBJ1-5 | once | NA | TRBV9 | CASSLGGGQPQHF | TGTGCCAGCAGCCTGGGCGGGGGTCAGCCCCAGCATTTT